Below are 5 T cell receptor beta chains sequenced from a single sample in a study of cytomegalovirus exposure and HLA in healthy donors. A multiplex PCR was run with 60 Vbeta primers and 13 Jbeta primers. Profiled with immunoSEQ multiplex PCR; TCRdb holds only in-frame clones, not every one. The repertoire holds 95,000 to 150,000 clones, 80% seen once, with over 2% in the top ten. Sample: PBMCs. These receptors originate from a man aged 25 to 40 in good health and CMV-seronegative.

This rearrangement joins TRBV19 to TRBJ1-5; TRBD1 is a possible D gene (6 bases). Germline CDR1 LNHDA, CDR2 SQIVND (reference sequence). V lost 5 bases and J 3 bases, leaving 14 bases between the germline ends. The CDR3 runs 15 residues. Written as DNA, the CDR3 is TGTGCCAGTAGTCCCATTAGGGACACCAATCAGCCCCAGCATTTT. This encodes CASSPIRDTNQPQHF.

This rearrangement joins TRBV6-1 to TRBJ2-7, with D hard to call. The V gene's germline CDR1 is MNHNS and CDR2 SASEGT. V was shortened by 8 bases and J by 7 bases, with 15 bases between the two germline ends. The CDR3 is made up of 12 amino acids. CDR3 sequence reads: CASVLEPGEQYF. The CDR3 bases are TGTGCCAGCGTTCTAGAGCCTGGGGAGCAGTACTTC.

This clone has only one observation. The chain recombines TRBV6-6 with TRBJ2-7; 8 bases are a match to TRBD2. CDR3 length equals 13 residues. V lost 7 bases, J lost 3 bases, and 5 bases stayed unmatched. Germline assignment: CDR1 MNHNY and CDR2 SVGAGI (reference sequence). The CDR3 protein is CASIPGGSYEQYF. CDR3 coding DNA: TGTGCCAGCATACCGGGGGGGAGCTACGAGCAGTACTTC.

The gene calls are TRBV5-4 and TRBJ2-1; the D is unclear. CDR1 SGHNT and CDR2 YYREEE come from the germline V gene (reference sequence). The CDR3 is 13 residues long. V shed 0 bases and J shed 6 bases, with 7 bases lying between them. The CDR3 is CASSLVQTNEQFF. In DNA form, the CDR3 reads TGTGCCAGCAGCTTGGTACAGACCAATGAGCAGTTCTTC.

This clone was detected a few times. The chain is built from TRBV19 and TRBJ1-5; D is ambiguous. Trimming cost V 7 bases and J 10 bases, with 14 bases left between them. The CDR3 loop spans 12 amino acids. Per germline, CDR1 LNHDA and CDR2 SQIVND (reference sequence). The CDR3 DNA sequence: TGTGCCAGTAAAGGCGCGGGAAGACCCCAGCATTTT. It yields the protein CASKGAGRPQHF.